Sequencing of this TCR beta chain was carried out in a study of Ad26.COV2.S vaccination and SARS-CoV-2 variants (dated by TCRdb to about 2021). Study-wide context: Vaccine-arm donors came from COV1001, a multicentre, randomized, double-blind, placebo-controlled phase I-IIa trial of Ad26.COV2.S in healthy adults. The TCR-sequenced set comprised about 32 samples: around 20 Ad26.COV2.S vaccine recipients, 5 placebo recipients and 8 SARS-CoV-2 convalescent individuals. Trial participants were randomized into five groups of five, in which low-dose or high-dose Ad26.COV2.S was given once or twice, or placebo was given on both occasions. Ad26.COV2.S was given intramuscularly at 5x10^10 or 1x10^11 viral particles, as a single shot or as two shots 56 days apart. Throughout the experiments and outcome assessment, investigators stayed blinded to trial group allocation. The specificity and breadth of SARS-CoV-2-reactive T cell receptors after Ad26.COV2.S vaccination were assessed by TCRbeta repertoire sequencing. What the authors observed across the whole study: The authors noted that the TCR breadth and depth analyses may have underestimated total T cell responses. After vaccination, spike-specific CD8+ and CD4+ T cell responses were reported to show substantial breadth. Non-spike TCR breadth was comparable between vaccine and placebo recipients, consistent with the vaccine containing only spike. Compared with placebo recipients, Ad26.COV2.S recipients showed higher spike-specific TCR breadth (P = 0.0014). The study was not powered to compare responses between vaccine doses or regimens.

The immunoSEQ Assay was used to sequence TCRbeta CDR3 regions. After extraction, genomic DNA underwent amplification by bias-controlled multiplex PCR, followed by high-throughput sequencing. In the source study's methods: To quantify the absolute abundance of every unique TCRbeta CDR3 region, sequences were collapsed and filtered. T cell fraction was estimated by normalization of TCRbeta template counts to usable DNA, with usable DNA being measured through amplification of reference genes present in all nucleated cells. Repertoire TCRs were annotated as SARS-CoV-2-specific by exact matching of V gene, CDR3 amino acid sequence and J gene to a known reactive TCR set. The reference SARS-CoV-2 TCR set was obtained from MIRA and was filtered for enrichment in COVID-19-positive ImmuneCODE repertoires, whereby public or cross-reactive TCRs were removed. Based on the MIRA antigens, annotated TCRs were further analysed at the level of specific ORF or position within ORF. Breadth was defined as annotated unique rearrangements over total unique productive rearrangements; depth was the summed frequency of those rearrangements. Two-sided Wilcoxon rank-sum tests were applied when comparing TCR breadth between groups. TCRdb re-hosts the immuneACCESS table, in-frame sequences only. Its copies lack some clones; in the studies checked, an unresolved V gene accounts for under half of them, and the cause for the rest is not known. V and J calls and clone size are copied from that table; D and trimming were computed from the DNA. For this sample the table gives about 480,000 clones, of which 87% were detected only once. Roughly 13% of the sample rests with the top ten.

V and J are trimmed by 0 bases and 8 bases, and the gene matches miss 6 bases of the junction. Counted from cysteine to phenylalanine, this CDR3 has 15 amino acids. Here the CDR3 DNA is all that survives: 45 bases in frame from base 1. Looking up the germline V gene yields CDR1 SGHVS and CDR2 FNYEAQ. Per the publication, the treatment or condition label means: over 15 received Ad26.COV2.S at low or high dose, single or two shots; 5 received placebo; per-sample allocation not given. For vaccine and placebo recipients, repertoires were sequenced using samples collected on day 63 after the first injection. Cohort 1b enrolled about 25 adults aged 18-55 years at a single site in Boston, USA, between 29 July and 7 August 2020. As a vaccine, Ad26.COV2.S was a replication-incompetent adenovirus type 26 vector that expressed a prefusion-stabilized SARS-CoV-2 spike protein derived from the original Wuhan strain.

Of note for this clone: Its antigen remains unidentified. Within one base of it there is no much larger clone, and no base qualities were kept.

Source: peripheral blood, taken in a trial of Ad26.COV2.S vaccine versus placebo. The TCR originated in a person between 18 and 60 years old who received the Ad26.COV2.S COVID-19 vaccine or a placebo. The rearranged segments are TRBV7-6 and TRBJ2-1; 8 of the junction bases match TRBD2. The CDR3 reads CASSLAGTRTHEQFF. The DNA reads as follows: TGTGCCAGCAGCTTAGCGGGGACTAGGACCCATGAGCAGTTCTTC.